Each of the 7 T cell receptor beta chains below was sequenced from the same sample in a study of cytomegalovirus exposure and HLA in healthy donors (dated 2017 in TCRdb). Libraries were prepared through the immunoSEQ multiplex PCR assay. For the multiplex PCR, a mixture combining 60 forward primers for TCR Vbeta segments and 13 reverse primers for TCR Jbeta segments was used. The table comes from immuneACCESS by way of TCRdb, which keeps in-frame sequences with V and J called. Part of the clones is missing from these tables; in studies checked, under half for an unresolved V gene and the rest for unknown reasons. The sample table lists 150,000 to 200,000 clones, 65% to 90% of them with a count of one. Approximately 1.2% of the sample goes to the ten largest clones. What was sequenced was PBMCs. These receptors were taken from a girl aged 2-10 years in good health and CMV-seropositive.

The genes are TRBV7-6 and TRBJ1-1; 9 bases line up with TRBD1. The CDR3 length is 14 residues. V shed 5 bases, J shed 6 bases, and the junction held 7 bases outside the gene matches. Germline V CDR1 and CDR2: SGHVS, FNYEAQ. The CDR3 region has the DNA TGTGCCAGCAGCGCAGGACAGGGGCACCCTGAAGCTTTCTTT. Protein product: CASSAGQGHPEAFF.

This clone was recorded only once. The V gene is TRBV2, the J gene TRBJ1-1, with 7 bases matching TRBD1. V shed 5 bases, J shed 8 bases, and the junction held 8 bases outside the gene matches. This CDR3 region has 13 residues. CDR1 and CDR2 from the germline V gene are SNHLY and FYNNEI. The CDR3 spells CASSNSFRGEAFF. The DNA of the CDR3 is TGTGCCAGCAGTAATTCTTTCAGGGGGGAAGCTTTCTTT. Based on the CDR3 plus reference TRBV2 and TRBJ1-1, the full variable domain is EPEVTQTPSHQVTQMGQEVILRCVPISNHLYFYWYRQILGQKVEFLVSFYNNEISEKSEIFDDQFSVERPDGSNFTLKIRSTKLEDSAMYFCASSNSFRGEAFFGQGTRLTVV.

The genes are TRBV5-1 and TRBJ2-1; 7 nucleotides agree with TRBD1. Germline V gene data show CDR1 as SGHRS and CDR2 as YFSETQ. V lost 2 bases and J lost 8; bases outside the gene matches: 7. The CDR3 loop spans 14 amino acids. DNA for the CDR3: TGCGCCAGCAGCTTTTATGACAGGGACGATGAGCAGTTCTTC. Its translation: CASSFYDRDDEQFF. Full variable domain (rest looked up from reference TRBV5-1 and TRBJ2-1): KAGVTQTPRYLIKTRGQQVTLSCSPISGHRSVSWYQQTPGQGLQFLFEYFSETQRNKGNFPGRFSGRQFSNSRSEMNVSTLELGDSALYLCASSFYDRDDEQFFGPGTRLTVL.

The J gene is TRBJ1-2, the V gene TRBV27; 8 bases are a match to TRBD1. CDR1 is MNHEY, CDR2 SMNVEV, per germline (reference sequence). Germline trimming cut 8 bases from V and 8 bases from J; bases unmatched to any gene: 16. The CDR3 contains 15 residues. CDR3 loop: CASGRTGQSTGGYTF. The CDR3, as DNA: TGTGCCAGCGGACGGACAGGGCAAAGTACGGGGGGCTACACCTTC.

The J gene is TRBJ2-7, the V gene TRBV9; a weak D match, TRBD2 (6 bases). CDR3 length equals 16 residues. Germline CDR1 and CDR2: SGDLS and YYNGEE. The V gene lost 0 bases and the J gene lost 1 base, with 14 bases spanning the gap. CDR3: CASSVVVGRGSYEQYF. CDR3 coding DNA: TGTGCCAGCAGCGTAGTTGTCGGGAGAGGATCCTACGAGCAGTACTTC. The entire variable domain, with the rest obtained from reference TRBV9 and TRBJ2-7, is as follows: DSGVTQTPKHLITATGQRVTLRCSPRSGDLSVYWYQQSLDQGLQFLIQYYNGEERAKGNILERFSAQQFPDLHSELNLSSLELGDSALYFCASSVVVGRGSYEQYFGPGTRLTVT.

CDR3 DNA sequence: TGTGCCAGCAGCACGGGACTCCTCACAGATACGCAGTATTTT. It translates to CASSTGLLTDTQYF. The V and J genes are TRBV5-6 and TRBJ2-3; TRBD2 is a possible D gene (6 bases). The length of the CDR3 is 14 residues. Germline lookup yields CDR1 SGHDT and CDR2 YYEEEE. The germline V and J ends were trimmed by 4 bases and 2 bases, with 11 bases remaining between them.

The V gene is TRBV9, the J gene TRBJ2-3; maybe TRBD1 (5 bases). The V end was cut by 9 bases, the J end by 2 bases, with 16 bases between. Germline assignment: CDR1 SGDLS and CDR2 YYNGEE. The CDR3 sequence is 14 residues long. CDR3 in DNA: TGTGCCACCGGTTCAGGGTCGGACACAGATACGCAGTATTTT. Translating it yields CATGSGSDTDTQYF.